The clone carrying this T cell receptor beta chain was counted only a few times. Its antigen is still unknown. This sample is part of a study of T cell repertoires in cytomegalovirus infection. Overall study: Peptides in the study included HLA-C-restricted and HLA-B-restricted CMV epitopes. Shared public TCR beta signatures pointed to both CMV infection and a matching HLA type.

Each CDR3 protein is one row after TCRdb ran MiXCR on the reads. Among around 300,000 distinct CDR3 sequences listed, approximately 22% were seen once. The CDR3 loop spans 13 amino acids. In germline, CDR1 is MDHEN, CDR2 SYDVKM. Trimming cost V 6 bases and J 4 bases, with 13 bases left between them. The V and J genes are TRBV28 and TRBJ2-7, with D possibly matching TRBD2 (6 bases). This material consisted of cultured PBMCs, taken from culture after CMV antigen stimulation. The TCR comes from a human donor in good health (CMV status not recorded). Some clones in this sample may be carry-over from other donors' samples. CDR3 bases: TGTGCCAGCAGCGAGCGGGTATTATACGAGCAGTACTTC. Protein product: CASSERVLYEQYF.